A single sample gave rise to the 9 T cell receptor beta chains below, sequenced in a study of beta chain features in type 1 diabetes. Study findings and constraints: There was a moderate but significant shortening of TCRB CDR3s in all four CD4+ subsets of Type 1 diabetes patients.

Sequencing targeted expressed TCRB transcripts, as all isolated RNA had been reverse transcribed. Method: immunoSEQ multiplex PCR; TCRdb's copy keeps in-frame clones and lacks some. The profile shows over 150,000 clones, approximately 7.8% of them singletons. Their recognized antigens are unknown. Specimen: central memory CD4+ T cells from blood. The origin of the receptors is a woman aged 35 to 49 with type 1 diabetes.

The rearrangement links TRBV4-2 to TRBJ1-2, with D uncertain. Germline V lookup: CDR1 LGHNA, CDR2 YNFKEQ. The CDR3 sequence is 13 residues long. V lost 0 bases to trimming and J lost 8 bases, with 10 bases between them. The CDR3 DNA reads TGTGCCAGCAGCCAAGATCGACACCGGGGCTACACCTTC. Protein product: CASSQDRHRGYTF.

This clone was observed a handful of times. This chain uses TRBV28 with TRBJ1-2, with D maybe TRBD1 (5 bases). Germline-derived CDR1 and CDR2 are MDHEN and SYDVKM. V was shortened by 4 bases and J by 0 bases, with 9 bases between the two germline ends. This CDR3 is 14 amino acids long. The CDR3 DNA is TGTGCCAGCAGTTACTTGACAGCTAACTATGGCTACACCTTC. This gives the protein CASSYLTANYGYTF.

This clone came up many times. The rearrangement joins TRBV27 to TRBJ2-1; 8 bases line up with TRBD2. The CDR3 is 17 amino acids. V shed 7 bases, J shed 2 bases, and the junction held 13 bases outside the gene matches. Germline V gives CDR1 MNHEY, CDR2 SMNVEV (reference sequence). CDR3 nucleotide sequence: TGTGCCAGCATCCCGGGGGGGGACGGTCGAGCCTACAATGAGCAGTTCTTC. It is translated as CASIPGGDGRAYNEQFF.

This clone appeared a few times. This chain uses TRBV2 with TRBJ1-5; unclear D gene. This CDR3 is 12 amino acids long. The ends were cut back, 5 bases at V and 5 bases at J, with 7 bases in the middle. Germline CDR1 and CDR2: SNHLY and FYNNEI. The CDR3 sequence: CASSNSYQPQHF. The DNA of the CDR3 is TGTGCCAGCAGTAACAGTTATCAGCCCCAGCATTTT. The full variable domain, completed using reference TRBV2 and TRBJ1-5, is EPEVTQTPSHQVTQMGQEVILRCVPISNHLYFYWYRQILGQKVEFLVSFYNNEISEKSEIFDDQFSVERPDGSNFTLKIRSTKLEDSAMYFCASSNSYQPQHFGDGTRLSIL.

In this sample, this clone turned up a few times. The chain joins TRBV5-4 to TRBJ1-1; maybe TRBD1 (5 bases). The CDR3 is 15 amino acids. Trimming cost V 0 bases and J 7 bases, with 16 bases left between them. Germline assignment: CDR1 SGHNT and CDR2 YYREEE (reference sequence). CDR3 sequence (DNA): TGTGCCAGCAGCTTGGAGGGGTCCCCGTACCTTGAAGCTTTCTTT. Amino acid sequence: CASSLEGSPYLEAFF.

This clone has only a few counts. The DNA for the CDR3 is TGTGCCAGCAGCCGGGATGACACTGAAGCTTTCTTT. Protein: CASSRDDTEAFF. The chain carries TRBV7-3 and TRBJ1-1; no reliable D call. Germline loops: CDR1 SGHTA, CDR2 FQGTGA. The CDR3 is 12 amino acids. Trimming took 5 bases from V and 3 from J, leaving 7 bases between them.

The chain recombines TRBV4-2 with TRBJ1-1, with TRBD1 matching over 7 bases. The junction had 7 bases not matched to a gene; V was cut back by 0 bases and J by 12 bases. Germline CDR1 LGHNA, CDR2 YNFKEQ. This CDR3 has 13 residues. In DNA form, the CDR3 reads TGTGCCAGCAGCCAAGATCGACAGGGATGGTCTTTCTTT. Encoded protein: CASSQDRQGWSFF.

This rearrangement joins TRBV6-5 to TRBJ2-5; 8 bases agree with TRBD1. The V gene's germline CDR1 is MNHEY and CDR2 SVGAGI. The CDR3 has 15 amino acids. Trimming cost V 6 bases and J 1 base; bases outside gene matches: 7. CDR3 in DNA: TGTGCCAGCAGGCCCATAGGACAGGGCCAAGAGACCCAGTACTTC. Translation gives CASRPIGQGQETQYF.

V gene TRBV7-6 combines with J gene TRBJ2-6; 7 bases are shared with TRBD2. CDR3 length: 18 amino acids. Germline assignment: CDR1 SGHVS and CDR2 FNYEAQ. The ends lost 0 bases at V and 2 bases at J; junction bases unmatched: 7. The CDR3 DNA sequence: TGTGCCAGCAGCTTAGCCGCAGTGGGAGGGCCTGGGGCCAACGTCCTGACTTTC. It yields the protein CASSLAAVGGPGANVLTF.